Listed below are T cell receptor beta chains from one sample, sequenced in a study of post-analysis software for immune sequencing data. One entry per CDR3 protein results from TCRdb running MiXCR on the PCR reads. The repertoire holds approximately 440,000 distinct CDR3 sequences, with less than 45% as singletons. Sequencing was carried out using blood. These receptors were obtained from a girl aged 5-17 years with multiple sclerosis. CDR3s include the opening cysteine and the closing phenylalanine or tryptophan. Each record gives: V gene, J gene, CDR3 protein.

>TRBV5-1|TRBJ1-1
CASSLQMRGVDTEAFF
>TRBV27|TRBJ2-5
CASSPSPPGLGSNKQYF
>TRBV29-1|TRBJ2-1
CSAGLRVSMRNEQFF
>TRBV6-5|TRBJ2-6
CASSYRSGVANVLTF
>TRBV15|TRBJ2-1
CATSSLREGYNEQFF
>TRBV6-5|TRBJ2-5
CASSYKETQYF
>TRBV12-3/TRBV12-4|TRBJ1-2
CASSLTRTGIYGYTF
>TRBV20-1|TRBJ2-3
CSATLAVSTDTQYF
>TRBV20-1|TRBJ1-2
CSASQGARGYTF
>TRBV28|TRBJ1-2
CASRGDEGDGYTF
>TRBV11-1|TRBJ1-5
CASSRSTLRGTGTGVEYNQPQHF
>TRBV29-1|NA
CSVCGIQGAEQYF
>TRBV5-1|TRBJ2-1
CASSPKAGANNEQFF
>TRBV4-2|TRBJ2-7
CASSQSTSGSIEQYF
>TRBV20-1|TRBJ2-1
CSAVIALRYNEQFF
>TRBV29-1|TRBJ2-3
CSVEGGWGTDTQYF
>TRBV6-1|TRBJ1-1
CASAREPRWDTEAFF
>TRBV24-1|TRBJ2-7
CATSGWAGDAYEQYF
>TRBV6-2/TRBV6-3|TRBJ1-2
CASSPQPYGYTF
>TRBV7-9|TRBJ2-7
CASSPLAGSYEQYF
>TRBV29-1|TRBJ2-7
CSAQDSLTYEQYF
>TRBV10-3|TRBJ2-1
CAIGGTIYNEQFF
>TRBV11-2|TRBJ2-7
CASSLGFFGSTSLYEQYF
>TRBV4-1|TRBJ2-3
CASSQDTDTDTQYF
>TRBV20-1|TRBJ2-6
CSARRDRQPKTANVLTF
>TRBV7-9|TRBJ1-1
CASSLTGAKTEAFF
>TRBV12-3/TRBV12-4|TRBJ2-1
CASSHRRASGEQFF
>TRBV9|NA
CASSPQTSSRETQYF
>TRBV7-3|TRBJ2-5
CASSLPDSQEAQYF
>TRBV10-3|TRBJ1-2
CAISLRDSGYTF
>TRBV5-1|TRBJ2-3
CASSLGLPTDTQYF
>TRBV7-9|TRBJ2-6
CASSLGANVLTF
>TRBV6-5|NA
CASSFTRTGGDEQYF
>TRBV6-1|TRBJ2-2
CASRQSVGELFF
>TRBV7-7|NA
CASSASTGSPYEQYF
>TRBV7-2|TRBJ2-5
CASSASKGDQETQYF
>TRBV19|TRBJ2-3
CASSTGTGLTDTQYF
>TRBV6-5|TRBJ1-2
CASSYGEGGGYTF
>TRBV5-1|NA
CASSLAVAVYEQYF
>TRBV28|TRBJ2-6
CASSLVRASGANVLTF
>TRBV5-5|TRBJ2-1
CASSSGTVEFRLSNEQFF
>TRBV29-1|NA
CSVEGEAGVTYNEQYF
>TRBV7-8|TRBJ1-2
CASSFVGNRESPRRFLLRYTF